The clone carrying this T cell receptor (beta chain) was detected a few times. Antigen unknown. This entry is derived from a study of post-analysis software for immune sequencing data. Study information: The courses of disease that were included comprised relapsing-remitting, secondary progressive and progressive-relapsing multiple sclerosis.

Germline CDR1 MDHEN, CDR2 SYDVKM. V gave up 3 bases and J gave up 5 bases, with 12 bases separating them. This CDR3 has 14 amino acids. The TCR beta cDNA libraries carried unique molecular identifiers. From the PCR reads, TCRdb called clonotypes with MiXCR, one entry per CDR3 protein. This sample yields about 430,000 distinct CDR3 sequences, of which 39% are seen a single time; less than 10% belongs to the top ten. Study-level results: Relative to controls, patients with multiple sclerosis showed significantly lower normalized Chao1 diversity. Included in a set of about 5 TRBV segments more frequent in patients than controls were TRBV5-6, TRBV5-1 and TRBV20-1.

The gene calls are TRBV28 and TRBJ2-3, with D perhaps matching TRBD1 or TRBD2 (5 bases each). Input material: blood. The receptor was derived from a girl between 2 and 10 years old with multiple sclerosis. The CDR3 DNA reads TGTGCCAGCAGTTTTTTGACAGAGGGAGATACGCAGTATTTT. Its protein product is CASSFLTEGDTQYF.